The clone carrying this T cell receptor (beta chain) was seen a handful of times. V was pared by 1 base and J by 8 bases, with 9 bases of the junction left unmatched. Per the germline V gene, CDR1 is GTSNPN and CDR2 is SVGIG (reference sequence). The CDR3 consists of 15 residues. Extracted RNA was reverse transcribed, and the resulting cDNA served as sequencing template. The method was immunoSEQ multiplex PCR; TCRdb's version includes in-frame clones alone and lacks a portion of them. Here the sample spans 100,000 to 150,000 clones, approximately 48% being singletons. Collection of lesional scalp punch biopsies and peripheral blood was performed in alopecia areata patients. This sample was taken from a study of CD8+ T cells in alopecia areata. Across the whole study: Administration of oral tofacitinib to treated patients was at 5 to 10 mg twice daily.

This rearrangement joins TRBV30 to TRBJ2-1, with 9 bases aligning to TRBD2. Source: CD8+ T cells sorted from blood, taken at week 0. The receptor comes from a human donor with alopecia areata. The CDR3 nucleotides read TGTGCCTGGAGTGCCCTGGGGCGGGGGGGCGATGAGCAGTTCTTC. As protein: CAWSALGRGGDEQFF.